This TCR beta chain appears in the sequencing data of a study of blood T cell repertoires in COVID-19. Whole-study context: COVID-19 samples from acute and convalescent phases originated in the United States, Italy and Spain.

Study processing details: Estimation of nucleated cell counts relied on the amplification of reference gene primers. TCRdb keeps only in-frame clones here, not all; method: immunoSEQ multiplex PCR. The V and J calls and clone size are taken from that table; D and trimming were inferred from the DNA. This sample yields around 380,000 clones, of which roughly 77% are seen a single time; around 1% belongs to the top ten. The CDR3 is made up of 16 amino acids. The V gene lost 7 bases and the J gene lost 2 bases, with 21 bases spanning the gap. Germline V lookup: CDR1 MDHEN, CDR2 SYDVKM. The J gene is TRBJ2-7, the V gene TRBV28; D is ambiguous. This TCR was recovered from a human donor with acute or convalescent COVID-19. The donor label of this sample is uncertain. Sequencing input: peripheral blood. The CDR3 reads CASNSEAAPSPYEQYF. The CDR3 DNA sequence: TGTGCCAGCAACTCCGAGGCGGCCCCATCCCCCTACGAGCAGTACTTC.